The present T cell receptor beta chain was sequenced within a study of cytomegalovirus exposure and HLA in healthy donors. The sample holds a few counts of this clone. The antigen is undetermined. This CDR3 region has 17 residues. V lost 1 base and J lost 0; bases outside the gene matches: 6. The V gene's germline CDR1 is SGDLS and CDR2 YYNGEE. Unrecorded immune exposure was likely among donors, who were nominally healthy when sampled. Study results and caveats: An analysis that was carried out later associated 15,000 to 20,000 TCR beta sequences with HLA alleles at 0.05 false discovery rate. In a later analysis, HLA-C alleles had the fewest associated TCRs, DRB1 alleles the most. Prediction of most subjects' HLA-A and HLA-B alleles by TCR beta sequences was reportedly accurate.

60 Vbeta and 13 Jbeta primers were used in PCR. Produced via immunoSEQ multiplex PCR; TCRdb's table is partial and in-frame only. The sample has approximately 130,000 clones, around 78% seen once. This chain links TRBV9 with TRBJ2-3; TRBD2 aligns across 9 bases. The origin of this receptor is a woman in her forties in good health and CMV-seronegative. Sequencing was done on a sample of PBMCs. In DNA, the CDR3 is TGTGCCAGCAGCGTAACGGCTAGCGGGGTTAGCACAGATACGCAGTATTTT. This encodes CASSVTASGVSTDTQYF.